Shown below are 19 T cell receptor beta chains from a single sample sequenced in a study of blood T cell repertoires in COVID-19. Using immunoSEQ multiplex PCR, the repertoire was profiled, and TCRdb retains in-frame clones only, with some absent. The sample holds 150,000 to 200,000 clones, around 82% seen once. Sequenced sample: peripheral blood. The receptors were gathered from a man in his sixties with active or convalescent COVID-19.

The chain uses TRBV2 and TRBJ2-6; possible D gene TRBD1, 6 bases. V dropped 5 bases and J dropped 2 bases, with 13 bases sitting between them. The CDR3 runs 16 residues. Looked up from germline, CDR1 is SNHLY and CDR2 is FYNNEI. CDR3 coding DNA: TGTGCCAGCAGTTCCCTGAGGGGGACTGGGGCCAACGTCCTGACTTTC. The encoded protein is CASSSLRGTGANVLTF.

The chain carries TRBV18 and TRBJ2-3; TRBD1 might be the D (5 bases). Germline V gene data show CDR1 as KGHSH and CDR2 as LQKENI. The CDR3 has 15 residues. The ends were cut back, 1 base at V and 3 bases at J, with 11 bases in the middle. CDR3 nucleotide sequence: TGTGCCAGCTCACCACAGGGGCAGCGTACAGATACGCAGTATTTT. Protein: CASSPQGQRTDTQYF. The full variable domain, rest sourced from reference TRBV18 and TRBJ2-3, is NAGVMQNPRHLVRRRGQEARLRCSPMKGHSHVYWYRQLPEEGLKFMVYLQKENIIDESGMPKERFSAEFPKEGPSILRIQQVVRGDSAAYFCASSPQGQRTDTQYFGPGTRLTVL.

The chain recombines TRBV9 with TRBJ2-7; D call uncertain. V lost 2 bases and J 0 bases, leaving 9 bases between the germline ends. The CDR3 covers 14 residues. Germline V gives CDR1 SGDLS, CDR2 YYNGEE. The CDR3 DNA reads TGTGCCAGCAGCGTTCTAGAACGCTCCTACGAGCAGTACTTC. As protein: CASSVLERSYEQYF.

V and J are TRBV2 and TRBJ1-5, with D possibly TRBD1 on 6 matching bases. The germline gives CDR1 SNHLY, CDR2 FYNNEI. V lost 5 bases and J lost 3, with 11 bases in between. The length of the CDR3 is 14 residues. As DNA, the CDR3 is TGTGCCAGCAGTATAGGACAGATCAATCAGCCCCAGCATTTT. Its translation: CASSIGQINQPQHF.

The chain is built from TRBV19 and TRBJ1-4, with D uncertain. Germline V lookup: CDR1 LNHDA, CDR2 SQIVND (reference sequence). The V gene lost 6 bases and the J gene lost 3 bases, with 14 bases spanning the gap. The CDR3 is made up of 15 amino acids. Written as DNA, the CDR3 is TGTGCCAGTAGCTCCTCCGGGATGGCTAATGAAAAACTGTTTTTT. Its translation: CASSSSGMANEKLFF.

The rearrangement joins TRBV5-1 to TRBJ1-1, with D unclear. The V gene lost 0 bases and the J gene lost 7 bases, with 7 bases spanning the gap. The CDR3 is 12 amino acids. CDR1 is SGHRS, CDR2 YFSETQ, per germline. DNA of the CDR3: TGCGCCAGCAGCTTGGCCGGTAGTGAAGCTTTCTTT. It encodes CASSLAGSEAFF. The full variable domain, rest sourced from reference TRBV5-1 and TRBJ1-1, is KAGVTQTPRYLIKTRGQQVTLSCSPISGHRSVSWYQQTPGQGLQFLFEYFSETQRNKGNFPGRFSGRQFSNSRSEMNVSTLELGDSALYLCASSLAGSEAFFGQGTRLTVV.

This sequence joins TRBV28 and TRBJ2-3; D might be TRBD2 (6 bases). V was trimmed by 6 bases and J by 2 bases, leaving 12 bases between them. CDR3 size: 14 residues. Germline V lookup: CDR1 MDHEN, CDR2 SYDVKM. CDR3 in amino acids: CASSPGTSTDTQYF. The CDR3 DNA is TGTGCCAGCAGCCCGGGGACTTCCACAGATACGCAGTATTTT. The full variable domain, rest sourced from reference TRBV28 and TRBJ2-3, is DVKVTQSSRYLVKRTGEKVFLECVQDMDHENMFWYRQDPGLGLRLIYFSYDVKMKEKGDIPEGYSVSREKKERFSLILESASTNQTSMYLCASSPGTSTDTQYFGPGTRLTVL.

Details on this clone: The identical CDR3 is also encoded by other nucleotide sequences in the sample. The chain couples TRBV19 to TRBJ2-7, with 9 bases fitting TRBD1. V dropped 6 bases and J dropped 0; count of bases not matched to a gene: 3. This CDR3 has 14 residues. CDR1 and CDR2 (germline): LNHDA, SQIVND (reference sequence). The CDR3 here is CASRTGGSSYEQYF. DNA of the CDR3: TGTGCCAGTAGAACAGGGGGCAGCTCCTACGAGCAGTACTTC.

V usage is TRBV2 and J usage is TRBJ1-2, with TRBD1 as a possible D gene (6 bases). CDR3 length equals 14 residues. Germline CDR1 and CDR2: SNHLY and FYNNEI. Trimming cost V 10 bases and J 8 bases, with 23 bases left between them. The DNA of the CDR3 is TGTGCCACCCTCCGGGACACCCTGCTCTCCGGCTACACCTTC. Its translation: CATLRDTLLSGYTF.

The chain has TRBV5-4 and TRBJ2-5, with TRBD2 identical over 9 bases. Per the germline V gene, CDR1 is SGHNT and CDR2 is YYREEE (reference sequence). This CDR3 has 14 amino acids. Losses at the gene ends were 2 bases for V and 4 bases for J; bases not matched to a gene: 3. CDR3: CASSFRGGGETQYF. The CDR3 coding sequence is TGTGCCAGCAGCTTCCGCGGGGGGGGAGAGACCCAGTACTTC.

The chain couples TRBV7-6 to TRBJ2-7, with D tentatively TRBD1 (7 bases). Trimming cost V 5 bases and J 6 bases, with 17 bases left between them. The germline V gene encodes CDR1 SGHVS and CDR2 FNYEAQ. This CDR3 is 14 amino acids long. The CDR3 loop is CASSTGAGGREQYF. Here the CDR3 DNA reads TGTGCCAGCAGCACGGGGGCAGGGGGTCGCGAGCAGTACTTC. The complete variable domain, with remaining parts taken from reference TRBV7-6 and TRBJ2-7, reads GAGVSQSPRYKVTKRGQDVALRCDPISGHVSLYWYRQALGQGPEFLTYFNYEAQQDKSGLPNDRFSAERPEGSISTLTIQRTEQRDSAMYRCASSTGAGGREQYFGPGTRLTVT.

The chain couples TRBV28 to TRBJ1-3, with a possible D match to TRBD1 (6 bases). Trimming took 5 bases from V and 6 from J, leaving 17 bases between them. CDR1 and CDR2 (germline): MDHEN, SYDVKM. The length of the CDR3 is 15 residues. CDR3 in amino acids: CASSTQQGLKNTIYF. CDR3 DNA sequence: TGTGCCAGCAGTACACAACAGGGTTTGAAAAACACCATATATTTT.

In its sample, this clone was seen once. The rearrangement links TRBV5-4 to TRBJ2-1; 10 nucleotides match TRBD1. The CDR3 consists of 15 residues. The ends lost 4 bases at V and 4 bases at J; junction bases unmatched: 5. The germline V gene encodes CDR1 SGHNT and CDR2 YYREEE (reference sequence). CDR3 sequence: CASSPDRGQYNEQFF. DNA of the CDR3: TGTGCCAGCAGCCCCGACAGGGGGCAGTACAATGAGCAGTTCTTC.

V usage is TRBV10-3 and J usage is TRBJ1-6; D not certain. CDR1 is ENHRY, CDR2 SYGVKD, per germline. The germline V and J ends were trimmed by 4 bases and 9 bases, with 13 bases remaining between them. The CDR3 length is 14 residues. CDR3 sequence reads: CAISAVQEGSPLHF. The CDR3 coding sequence is TGTGCCATCAGTGCGGTTCAAGAGGGTTCACCCCTCCACTTT.

The chain employs TRBV5-1 and TRBJ2-2; 7 nucleotides agree with TRBD1. CDR1 SGHRS and CDR2 YFSETQ come from the germline V gene. Germline trimming cut 3 bases from V and 2 bases from J; bases unmatched to any gene: 4. This CDR3 spans 15 amino acids. The DNA for the CDR3 is TGCGCCAGCAGCTGGGACAGCGTCAACACCGGGGAGCTGTTTTTT. The encoded protein is CASSWDSVNTGELFF.

The chain uses TRBV7-3 and TRBJ2-5, with TRBD2 matching over 7 bases. Germline assignment: CDR1 SGHTA and CDR2 FQGTGA. V lost 5 bases and J lost 10; bases outside the gene matches: 7. The CDR3 is made up of 12 amino acids. The CDR3 spells CASSPDGGDQYF. The CDR3 DNA is TGTGCCAGCAGCCCGGATGGGGGGGACCAGTACTTC.

The chain links TRBV5-5 to TRBJ2-7; 9 bases match TRBD1. Trimming removed 0 bases from V and 4 bases from J; junction bases left unmatched: 8. The length of the CDR3 is 16 residues. Germline V CDR1 and CDR2: SGHKS, YYEKEE (reference sequence). The CDR3 region has the DNA TGTGCCAGCAGCTTGGCCGCGGGACAGGGAGCTTACGAGCAGTACTTC. Amino acid sequence: CASSLAAGQGAYEQYF.

The chain has TRBV13 and TRBJ2-7, with TRBD1 matching over 7 bases. Germline V gene lookup returns CDR1 PRHDT and CDR2 FYEKMQ (reference sequence). This CDR3 contains 14 residues. Trimming cost V 4 bases and J 5 bases; bases outside gene matches: 8. DNA of the CDR3: TGTGCCAGCAGCTCGAGAGGGCAGGGGGACGAGCAGTACTTC. This sequence encodes CASSSRGQGDEQYF.

J is TRBJ2-1 and V is TRBV7-2; 9 bases map to TRBD2. The CDR3 has 17 amino acids. With 1 base clipped from V and 1 base from J, the junction kept 5 bases outside the gene matches. Germline-derived CDR1 and CDR2 are SGHTA and FQGNSA. The CDR3 reads CASSLVASGTSYNEQFF. The CDR3 nucleotides are TGTGCCAGCAGCTTAGTGGCTAGCGGGACTTCCTACAATGAGCAGTTCTTC.